This T cell receptor (beta chain) was recorded in a study of T cell responses to AZD1222 COVID-19 vaccine. Turning to the study itself: Doses given second, at about 4 or about 12 weeks, were pooled. The study's findings and limits: Two AZD1222 doses significantly raised spike-specific TCR breadth and depth over controls. Only five or six individuals given AZD1222 were seropositive at baseline. Repertoire sampling happened only post peak T cell response.

This table comes from immunoSEQ multiplex PCR, and its TCRdb copy is limited to in-frame clones, with some not included. Of fewer than 120,000 clones in the sample, roughly 90% are singletons; the top ten hold around 1.6%. On this clone: The antigen is not known.

The specimen was peripheral blood, collected on day 0 of AZD1222 vaccination. The clonotype was recovered from an adult in good health.

CDR3 in DNA: TGTGCCAGCAGCTCCCTAAGCTCCTACAATGAGCAGTTCTTC. The encoded protein is CASSSLSSYNEQFF. V is TRBV11-2 and J is TRBJ2-1; D call uncertain. The CDR3 runs 14 residues. Trimming stripped 4 bases from V and 0 bases from J, with 7 bases between. CDR1 and CDR2 from the germline V gene are SGHAT and FQNNGV.